A selection of T cell receptor beta chains follows, all from one sample in a study of T-cell memory formation after mild COVID-19. TCRdb passed the 5' RACE reads through MiXCR, listing each CDR3 protein once. The sample carries about 57,000 distinct CDR3 sequences, 12% recorded once. Sequencing was done on a sample of PBMCs or a T cell subset sorted from them (not recorded which). All receptors come from a man between 18 and 29 years old who had mild COVID-19 (a few samples of this study predate the infection). Cell type and time point are not known. Each CDR3 is given with its conserved first and last residue. Each record gives: J gene, V gene, D gene, clone size, CDR3 DNA, CDR3 protein. The D gene is left open where the match is weak. Clone size is shown for a subset of rows, as once, few, many or a class of expanded clone.

TRBJ1-1,TRBV28,TRBD1,few,TGTGCCAGCAGTTTACGACAGGGTTGGACTGAAGCTTTCTTT,CASSLRQGWTEAFF
TRBJ1-1,TRBV20-1,NA,NA,TGCAGTGCCAGTCGGGGGGAGAGCACTGAAGCTTTCTTT,CSASRGESTEAFF
TRBJ2-1,TRBV27,NA,NA,TGTGCCAGCAGTTTAGCCGGGGGAGGCCGGTTGAATGAGCAGTTCTTC,CASSLAGGGRLNEQFF
TRBJ1-2,TRBV6-5,TRBD1,NA,TGTGCCAGCAGACTTGGGACAGACCCCTATGGCTACACCTTC,CASRLGTDPYGYTF
TRBJ1-5,TRBV6-1,TRBD1,NA,TGTGCCAGCAGTGGACGGACAGGGATCGAGGGGCCCCAGCATTTT,CASSGRTGIEGPQHF
TRBJ1-5,TRBV10-3,NA,NA,TGTGCCATCAGTGAGTCGAAACAGGATAATCAGCCCCAGCATTTT,CAISESKQDNQPQHF
TRBJ2-2,TRBV7-2,NA,many,TGTGCCAGCAGCTTAGTCGGGTGGAACACCGGGGAGCTGTTTTTT,CASSLVGWNTGELFF
TRBJ2-1,TRBV5-1,TRBD1,few,TGCGCCAGCAGCTTGGGGGACAGGGGCTTAGGAGAGCAGTTCTTC,CASSLGDRGLGEQFF
TRBJ2-5,TRBV3-1,NA,NA,TGTGCCAGCAGCCAAACCACGGGGGGCCCGGTGGAGACCCAGTACTTC,CASSQTTGGPVETQYF
TRBJ2-2,TRBV6-4,NA,few,TGTGCCAGCAGTGAGGGGGGACAAAACACCGGGGAGCTGTTTTTT,CASSEGGQNTGELFF
TRBJ2-3,TRBV7-2,TRBD1,many,TGTGCCAGCAGCCTAGTAGGGACAGGGAAAGATACGCAGTATTTT,CASSLVGTGKDTQYF
TRBJ2-7,TRBV4-1,TRBD1,NA,TGCGCCAGCAGCCAAGTGGCTGGACAGGTCTACGAGCAGTACTTC,CASSQVAGQVYEQYF
TRBJ1-2,TRBV5-1,TRBD1,NA,TGCGCCAGCAGCTTGGAGGCAGGGGGCAGAGGCTATGGCTACACCTTC,CASSLEAGGRGYGYTF
TRBJ2-5,TRBV18,NA,many,TGTGCCAGCTCACCGATCGGGGGAGAGACCCAGTACTTC,CASSPIGGETQYF
TRBJ2-3,TRBV11-2,TRBD1,NA,TGTGCCAGCAGCCTAGACAGGGGGCGAACAGATACGCAGTATTTT,CASSLDRGRTDTQYF
TRBJ2-7,TRBV21-1,NA,many,TGTGCCAGCAGCAACCTTTCTGACAGACTCTACGAGCAGTACTTC,CASSNLSDRLYEQYF
TRBJ2-3,TRBV20-1,NA,few,TGCAGTGCTATCCTCCGGACAGTCAACACAGATACGCAGTATTTT,CSAILRTVNTDTQYF
TRBJ2-1,TRBV7-2,TRBD2,many,TGTGCCAGCAGCCCGACTAGCGGGGGGCCCAAGCAGTTCTTC,CASSPTSGGPKQFF
TRBJ1-1,TRBV12-3/TRBV12-4,TRBD1,few,TGTGCCAGAAATACACAGGGGGGGGGGAACACTGAAGCTTTCTTT,CARNTQGGGNTEAFF
TRBJ2-7,TRBV21-1,NA,many,TGTGCCAGCTTTCCTTTCCCGGGACAGCCATACGAGCAGTACTTC,CASFPFPGQPYEQYF
TRBJ2-1,TRBV7-3,TRBD2,many,TGTGCCAGCACGGCGGGGGGCTCCTACAATGAGCAGTTCTTC,CASTAGGSYNEQFF
TRBJ2-1,TRBV7-2,NA,NA,TGTGCCAGCAGCTTACCTGGGATGACGGGGGGCCGAGAGCAGTTCTTC,CASSLPGMTGGREQFF
TRBJ1-5,TRBV12-3/TRBV12-4,NA,few,TGTGCCAGCAGGGTTGAAGGACCTTATAGCAATCAGCCCCAGCATTTT,CASRVEGPYSNQPQHF
TRBJ2-1,TRBV5-4,NA,many,TGTGCCAGCAGCTCCAGCCGGAGGGGAAACAATGAGCAGTTCTTC,CASSSSRRGNNEQFF
TRBJ2-5,TRBV9,TRBD2,few,TGTGCCAGCAGCGAACGCGGGAGGAAAGAGACCCAGTACTTC,CASSERGRKETQYF
TRBJ1-1,TRBV5-1,NA,NA,TGCGCCAGCCGAGCCGGTGCTGAAGCTTTCTTT,CASRAGAEAFF
TRBJ2-1,TRBV20-1,NA,few,TGCAGTGCTTTCCGACAGTACAATGAGCAGTTCTTC,CSAFRQYNEQFF
TRBJ1-1,TRBV7-2,NA,few,TGTGCCAGCACTGCAGCAGGGATTAACACTGAAGCTTTCTTT,CASTAAGINTEAFF
TRBJ1-6,TRBV19,NA,NA,TGTGCCAGTAGTATTCGCCCGTATAATTCACCCCTCCACTTT,CASSIRPYNSPLHF
TRBJ1-2,TRBV20-1,NA,few,TGCAGTGCTAGCGCGCTCCGGGACACATTTAACTATGGCTACACCTTC,CSASALRDTFNYGYTF
TRBJ2-2,TRBV3-1,NA,NA,TGTGCCAGCAGCCAAGAAAGTTCGGGGTATGCCGGGGAGCTGTTTTTT,CASSQESSGYAGELFF
TRBJ2-6,TRBV19,NA,few,TGTGCCAGTATCCCCTCCAGGGGGGTAACTGGGGCCAACGTCCTGACTTTC,CASIPSRGVTGANVLTF
TRBJ1-2,TRBV7-9,NA,NA,TGTGCCAGCAGCGCTACACGGGACACCTCTAACTATGGCTACACCTTC,CASSATRDTSNYGYTF
TRBJ2-1,TRBV5-6,NA,few,TGTGCCAGCAGCTTGGACAGTCCCAATGAGCAGTTCTTC,CASSLDSPNEQFF
TRBJ2-2,TRBV20-1,TRBD1,NA,TGCAGTGCTAGAGAAGGACAGGACAGCGGGGAGCTGTTTTTT,CSAREGQDSGELFF
TRBJ1-2,TRBV7-6,NA,many,TGTGCCAGCAGCCCAGGCGGAGGGTATGGCTACACCTTC,CASSPGGGYGYTF
TRBJ1-1,TRBV7-2,NA,NA,TGTGCCAGCAGCTTAGCGTATAAGCCGATTGAAGCTTTCTTT,CASSLAYKPIEAFF
TRBJ1-1,TRBV6-4,NA,NA,TGTGCCAGCAGTGACTCTATAGAAATGAACACTGAAGCTTTCTTT,CASSDSIEMNTEAFF
TRBJ1-1,TRBV20-1,NA,NA,TGCAGTGCTAGAGATCGGGCGTTGGCGGGATCCACTGAAGCTTTCTTT,CSARDRALAGSTEAFF
TRBJ2-3,TRBV10-1,NA,many,TGCGCCAGCAGCGGGGGCCCTCGAGATACGCAGTATTTT,CASSGGPRDTQYF
TRBJ2-1,TRBV20-1,TRBD1,NA,TGCAGTGCTCCCTCGGGACAGGGTTACAATGAGCAGTTCTTC,CSAPSGQGYNEQFF
TRBJ1-2,TRBV20-1,NA,NA,TGCAGTGCTGGGCGGTCCCTCGGCACCCTTTATGGCTACACCTTC,CSAGRSLGTLYGYTF
TRBJ2-5,TRBV20-1,NA,few,TGCAGTGCTAGAGATTTAGAGACCCAGTACTTC,CSARDLETQYF
TRBJ2-5,TRBV11-2,NA,many,TGTGCCAGCAGACTAAAAGCATGGGCGTCTCCGCAAGAGACCCAGTACTTC,CASRLKAWASPQETQYF
TRBJ2-5,TRBV7-3,NA,many,TGTGCCAGCAGCTTCGGCACACAAGAGACCCAGTACTTC,CASSFGTQETQYF
TRBJ1-1,TRBV27,NA,few,TGTGCCAGCAGTTTACGGGGGCGTACTGAAGCTTTCTTT,CASSLRGRTEAFF
TRBJ2-1,TRBV10-3,TRBD2,NA,TGTGCCGCCGGGACTAGCGGGGTCAATGAGCAGTTCTTC,CAAGTSGVNEQFF
TRBJ1-5,TRBV30,NA,few,TGTGCCTGGAGTAAGCTAGGGGGGCAGCCCCAGCATTTT,CAWSKLGGQPQHF